The 24 T cell receptor beta chains listed next were all sequenced from one sample in a study of OX40 agonist ivuxolimab in advanced cancers. Data came from immunoSEQ multiplex PCR; TCRdb stores just in-frame clones and leaves some out. The data show around 53,000 clones, approximately 80% seen once. The sequences come from CD4+ or CD8+ T cells sorted from blood, collected in a trial of the OX40 agonist ivuxolimab. These receptors were taken from an adult with an advanced solid tumor such as melanoma, head and neck, liver or kidney cancer.

This clone was detected only once. The chain links TRBV9 to TRBJ1-2; 10 nucleotides match TRBD1. The CDR3 contains 15 residues. The trim removed 2 bases at V and 4 bases at J, leaving 5 bases unmatched. Germline V gene data show CDR1 as SGDLS and CDR2 as YYNGEE. This CDR3 reads CASSVLGQGPYGYTF. CDR3 coding DNA: TGTGCCAGCAGCGTTTTGGGACAGGGGCCCTATGGCTACACCTTC.

The chain joins TRBV2 to TRBJ2-6; D is unresolved. In germline, CDR1 is SNHLY, CDR2 FYNNEI. CDR3 length equals 12 residues. V lost 8 bases and J 0 bases, leaving 2 bases between the germline ends. CDR3 in amino acids: CASFSGANVLTF. CDR3 sequence (DNA): TGTGCCAGCTTCTCTGGGGCCAACGTCCTGACTTTC.

This rearrangement joins TRBV7-2 to TRBJ1-1; D gene uncertain. CDR3 length: 15 residues. Germline CDR1 is SGHTA and CDR2 is FQGNSA. Trimming took 6 bases from V and 0 from J, leaving 14 bases between them. The CDR3 loop is CASRRDRQMNTEAFF. CDR3 nucleotides: TGTGCCAGCAGACGGGATAGGCAGATGAACACTGAAGCTTTCTTT.

The chain is built from TRBV10-3 and TRBJ2-1; either TRBD1 or TRBD2 may fit D (5 bases each). Trimming cost V 7 bases and J 3 bases, with 13 bases left between them. Germline V gene data show CDR1 as ENHRY and CDR2 as SYGVKD. This CDR3 region has 14 residues. As DNA, the CDR3 is TGTGCCATCACTCAAGGGGAGATCTACAATGAGCAGTTCTTC. Amino acids: CAITQGEIYNEQFF.

V gene TRBV7-2 combines with J gene TRBJ1-1; perhaps TRBD1 as D (5 bases). Germline-derived CDR1 and CDR2 are SGHTA and FQGNSA. CDR3 length equals 14 residues. Deletions cut 1 base from V and 1 base from J, with 7 bases between. This CDR3 reads CASSLGGQNTEAFF. The DNA of the CDR3 is TGTGCCAGCAGCTTAGGCGGACAGAACACTGAAGCTTTCTTT.

The chain carries TRBV2 and TRBJ1-1; no definite D call. This CDR3 has 15 amino acids. V was cut by 3 bases and J by 2 bases, with 13 bases left in between. Germline CDR1 reads SNHLY; CDR2 reads FYNNEI. CDR3 protein: CASSESGTLNTEAFF. DNA of the CDR3: TGTGCCAGCAGTGAGTCTGGCACCCTTAACACTGAAGCTTTCTTT.

The chain uses TRBV14 and TRBJ1-2; D gene unclear. From germline, CDR1 is SGHDN and CDR2 FVKESK. The CDR3 spans 13 residues. Trimming stripped 2 bases from V and 3 bases from J, with 7 bases between. Written as DNA, the CDR3 is TGTGCCAGCAGCCAAATTCAGGACTATGGCTACACCTTC. It encodes CASSQIQDYGYTF.

This sequence joins TRBV4-2 and TRBJ2-1; 9 nucleotides line up with TRBD1. Losses at the gene ends were 4 bases for V and 2 bases for J; bases not matched to a gene: 9. This CDR3 contains 17 residues. From germline, CDR1 is LGHNA and CDR2 YNFKEQ. The CDR3 protein is CASSPSLRDRAYNEQFF. The CDR3 bases are TGTGCCAGCAGCCCCTCCCTCCGGGACAGGGCCTACAATGAGCAGTTCTTC.

This chain links TRBV2 with TRBJ1-5; D call uncertain. The CDR3 runs 12 residues. Trimming left V 1 base short and J 7 bases short, with 5 bases between. The V gene's germline CDR1 is SNHLY and CDR2 FYNNEI. Written as DNA, the CDR3 is TGTGCCAGCAGTGAAGGGACCCAGCCCCAGCATTTT. It specifies CASSEGTQPQHF.

This clone has more than one count but fewer than ten. This chain connects TRBV5-1 to TRBJ2-7, with 8 bases that match TRBD1. The V segment lost 2 bases and the J segment 1 base; nucleotides outside the gene matches: 5. Germline assignment: CDR1 SGHRS and CDR2 YFSETQ. The CDR3 extends over 15 amino acids. In DNA form, the CDR3 reads TGCGCCAGCAGCTTAGTAACAGGGGGATCCTACGAGCAGTACTTC. This encodes CASSLVTGGSYEQYF.

CDR3 protein: CASSHNRGNYGYTF. The DNA for the CDR3 is TGCGCCAGCAGTCACAACAGGGGTAACTATGGCTACACCTTC. The chain combines TRBV4-1 with TRBJ1-2; TRBD1 agrees at 7 bases. This CDR3 contains 14 residues. Trimming cost V 6 bases and J 1 base; bases outside gene matches: 5. The germline gives CDR1 MGHRA, CDR2 YSYEKL.

The J gene is TRBJ2-3, the V gene TRBV11-2, with D uncertain. CDR1 and CDR2 from the germline V gene are SGHAT and FQNNGV. V was trimmed by 3 bases and J by 0 bases, leaving 1 base between them. The CDR3 consists of 12 residues. The DNA for the CDR3 is TGTGCCAGCAGCTTTAGCACAGATACGCAGTATTTT. This codes for CASSFSTDTQYF.

The rearrangement uses TRBV11-1 and TRBJ1-2; a weak D match, TRBD1 (5 bases). CDR1 and CDR2 (germline): SGHAT, FQDESV (reference sequence). The CDR3 is made up of 14 amino acids. Trimming removed 1 base at V and 2 bases at J, with 8 bases between. CDR3 sequence (DNA): TGTGCCAGCAGCTTAGTCCAGGGAAACTATGGCTACACCTTC. Translated, it gives CASSLVQGNYGYTF.

The chain uses TRBV19 and TRBJ1-1; tentatively, D is TRBD1 (6 bases). V lost 4 bases to trimming and J lost 1 base, with 7 bases between them. The CDR3 runs 13 residues. Germline-derived CDR1 and CDR2 are LNHDA and SQIVND (reference sequence). The CDR3 region has the DNA TGTGCCAGTAGTAAGGGGGGGAACACTGAAGCTTTCTTT. The encoded protein is CASSKGGNTEAFF. Based on the CDR3 plus reference TRBV19 and TRBJ1-1, the full variable domain is DGGITQSPKYLFRKEGQNVTLSCEQNLNHDAMYWYRQDPGQGLRLIYYSQIVNDFQKGDIAEGYSVSREKKESFPLTVTSAQKNPTAFYLCASSKGGNTEAFFGQGTRLTVV.

The chain is built from TRBV5-6 and TRBJ1-1; D not certain. The V gene's germline CDR1 is SGHDT and CDR2 YYEEEE. CDR3 length: 13 residues. Trimming left V 4 bases short and J 8 bases short, with 15 bases between. The CDR3 sequence is CASSARGTVEAFF. The CDR3 DNA follows: TGTGCCAGCAGCGCCCGAGGTACGGTCGAAGCTTTCTTT.

CDR3 sequence (DNA): TGTGCCTGGAGTGTATTTGGGACTAGCGAAACCTACGAGCAGTACTTC. It yields the protein CAWSVFGTSETYEQYF. J is TRBJ2-7 and V is TRBV30; 10 bases agree with TRBD2. Trimming took 0 bases from V and 2 from J; bases not matched to a gene: 7. The length of the CDR3 is 16 residues. Germline V gene lookup returns CDR1 GTSNPN and CDR2 SVGIG (reference sequence).

V is TRBV19 and J is TRBJ1-1, with D hard to call. V was pared by 0 bases and J by 6 bases, with 8 bases between. The CDR3 runs 13 residues. Germline assignment: CDR1 LNHDA and CDR2 SQIVND (reference sequence). The CDR3 DNA sequence: TGTGCCAGTAGTATAGAGGGGTCCGCTGAAGCTTTCTTT. Amino acids: CASSIEGSAEAFF.

The chain has TRBV10-3 and TRBJ2-5; no definite D call. This CDR3 has 13 residues. The germline CDR1 and CDR2 sequences are ENHRY and SYGVKD. The V and J ends lost 2 bases and 1 base respectively, with 5 bases between them. The CDR3 loop reads CAISEDGQETQYF. CDR3 in DNA: TGTGCCATCAGTGAGGACGGCCAAGAGACCCAGTACTTC.

The table lists this clone with a few counts. V and J are TRBV7-2 and TRBJ2-1; 9 positions agree with TRBD2. Germline V gives CDR1 SGHTA, CDR2 FQGNSA. V shed 6 bases, J shed 8 bases, and the junction held 8 bases outside the gene matches. The CDR3 has 14 residues. The CDR3 region is CASRPLRGGDEQFF. CDR3 DNA: TGTGCCAGCAGACCACTGCGGGGGGGCGATGAGCAGTTCTTC.

The chain uses TRBV27 and TRBJ2-7; 12 nucleotides agree with TRBD2. V shed 1 base, J shed 4 bases, and the junction held 8 bases outside the gene matches. Germline V CDR1 and CDR2: MNHEY, SMNVEV (reference sequence). This CDR3 is built from 17 residues. In nucleotides, the CDR3 is TGTGCCAGCAGTTTATGGGGCCCTAGCGGGGGGGCATACGAGCAGTACTTC. Translation: CASSLWGPSGGAYEQYF.

CDR3 DNA: TGTGCCAGCAGTTACGTACTGGGGGGCGCGGGAGCTTTCTTT. This encodes CASSYVLGGAGAFF. The chain links TRBV6-5 to TRBJ1-1, with a possible D match to TRBD1 (6 bases). The ends were cut back, 2 bases at V and 10 bases at J, with 17 bases in the middle. CDR1 MNHEY and CDR2 SVGAGI come from the germline V gene. This CDR3 has 14 amino acids.

The V and J genes are TRBV7-6 and TRBJ1-6, with D maybe TRBD1 (5 bases). V lost 2 bases to trimming and J lost 8 bases, with 13 bases between them. Germline CDR1 reads SGHVS; CDR2 reads FNYEAQ. This CDR3 has 15 residues. The CDR3: CASSLSGATYSPLHF. Written as DNA, the CDR3 is TGTGCCAGCAGCTTATCCGGGGCCACCTATTCACCCCTCCACTTT.

The V gene is TRBV25-1, the J gene TRBJ2-7, with D unresolved. The CDR3 totals 11 residues. V was pared by 2 bases and J by 5 bases, with 4 bases between. Germline CDR1 MGHDK, CDR2 SYGVNS. The CDR3 sequence is CASSERHEQYF. DNA of the CDR3: TGTGCCAGCAGTGAACGGCACGAGCAGTACTTC.

This chain joins TRBV10-3 and TRBJ2-1; D unclear. With 7 bases removed from V and 7 bases from J, the gap between germline ends came to 8 bases. CDR3 length: 11 amino acids. The V gene's germline CDR1 is ENHRY and CDR2 SYGVKD. The CDR3 DNA is TGTGCCATCATTGCTGGAAATGAGCAGTTCTTC. Translation gives CAIIAGNEQFF.